This TCR beta chain was identified in a study of blood T cell repertoires in COVID-19. The wider study: Samples representing acute and convalescent COVID-19 were sourced from the United States, Italy and Spain. Sources were T cells, B-cell-depleted T cells, or PBMCs; the material itself was cDNA or gDNA.

Trimming took 5 bases from V and 5 from J; bases not matched to a gene: 6. The CDR3 is 14 amino acids. From germline, CDR1 is SGHAT and CDR2 FQDESV (reference sequence). Under the authors' procedure: Researchers report that nucleated cell counts were estimated from reference gene primer amplification. Sequencing was performed with immunoSEQ multiplex PCR; in TCRdb, only in-frame clones are kept and a portion is missing. The V and J calls and clone size are taken from that table; D and trimming were inferred from the DNA. Of some 50,000 clones listed, roughly 89% are singletons. Input material: peripheral blood. V and J are TRBV11-1 and TRBJ1-2; 9 bases are a match to TRBD1. The sequence derives from a man in his fifties with acute or convalescent COVID-19. The CDR3 is CASSPRTGEYGYTF. The CDR3 region has the DNA TGTGCCAGCAGCCCGCGGACAGGGGAATATGGCTACACCTTC.